What follows is one TCR beta chain and its context. This entry comes from a study of T cells in tumors after PD-1 blockade. V was pared by 7 bases and J by 1 base, with 6 bases between. The CDR3 is 11 amino acids. Germline loops: CDR1 DFQATT, CDR2 SNEGSKA (reference sequence). Libraries were prepared by immunoSEQ multiplex PCR; TCRdb keeps only in-frame clonotypes and omits some of them. The data show about 10,000 clones, roughly three fifths seen once. The chain is built from TRBV20-1 and TRBJ2-3; D is unresolved. This specimen was tumor tissue, taken after anti-PD-1 treatment. The sequence derives from a human donor with basal cell carcinoma. CDR3 in DNA: TGCAGTGGGACGGGCACAGATACGCAGTATTTT. Translation: CSGTGTDTQYF.